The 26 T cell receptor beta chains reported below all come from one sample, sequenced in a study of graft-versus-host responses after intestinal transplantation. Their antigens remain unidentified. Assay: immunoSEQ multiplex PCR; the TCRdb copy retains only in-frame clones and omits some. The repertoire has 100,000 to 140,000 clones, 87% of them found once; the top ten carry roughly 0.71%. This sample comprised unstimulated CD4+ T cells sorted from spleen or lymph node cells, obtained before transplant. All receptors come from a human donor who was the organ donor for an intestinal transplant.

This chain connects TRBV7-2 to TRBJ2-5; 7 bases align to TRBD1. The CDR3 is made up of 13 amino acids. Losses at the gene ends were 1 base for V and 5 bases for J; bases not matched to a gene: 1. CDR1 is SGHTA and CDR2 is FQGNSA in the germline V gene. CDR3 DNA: TGTGCCAGCAGCTTAGTACAGGGGGAGACCCAGTACTTC. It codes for CASSLVQGETQYF.

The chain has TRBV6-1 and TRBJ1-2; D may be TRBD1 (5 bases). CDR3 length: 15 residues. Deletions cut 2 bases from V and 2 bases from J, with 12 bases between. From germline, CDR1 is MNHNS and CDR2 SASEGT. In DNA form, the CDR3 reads TGTGCCAGCAGTGAACCGGGACGGCCAAACTATGGCTACACCTTC. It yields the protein CASSEPGRPNYGYTF.

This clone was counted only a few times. CDR3 in amino acids: CASRDPGPGDYEQYF. In DNA, the CDR3 is TGCGCCAGCAGAGATCCGGGACCGGGTGATTACGAGCAGTACTTC. The chain employs TRBV10-2 and TRBJ2-7; D may be TRBD1 or TRBD2 (5 bases each). The length of the CDR3 is 15 residues. Germline lookup yields CDR1 WSHSY and CDR2 SAAADI. V was shortened by 6 bases and J by 4 bases, with 19 bases between the two germline ends.

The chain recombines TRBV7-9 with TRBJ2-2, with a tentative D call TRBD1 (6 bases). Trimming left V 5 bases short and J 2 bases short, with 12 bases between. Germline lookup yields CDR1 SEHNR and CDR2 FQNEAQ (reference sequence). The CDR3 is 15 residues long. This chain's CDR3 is CASSLGQTNTGELFF. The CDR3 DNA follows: TGTGCCAGCAGCCTCGGACAGACCAACACCGGGGAGCTGTTTTTT.

The CDR3: CASSPAVPYSETQYF. The CDR3 DNA is TGCGCCAGCAGCCCGGCGGTTCCGTACTCGGAGACCCAGTACTTC. V gene TRBV5-1 combines with J gene TRBJ2-5, with D hard to call. The germline V and J ends were trimmed by 4 bases and 5 bases, with 18 bases remaining between them. Per germline, CDR1 SGHRS and CDR2 YFSETQ. This CDR3 contains 15 residues. Full variable domain (missing parts from reference TRBV5-1 and TRBJ2-5): KAGVTQTPRYLIKTRGQQVTLSCSPISGHRSVSWYQQTPGQGLQFLFEYFSETQRNKGNFPGRFSGRQFSNSRSEMNVSTLELGDSALYLCASSPAVPYSETQYFGPGTRLLVL.

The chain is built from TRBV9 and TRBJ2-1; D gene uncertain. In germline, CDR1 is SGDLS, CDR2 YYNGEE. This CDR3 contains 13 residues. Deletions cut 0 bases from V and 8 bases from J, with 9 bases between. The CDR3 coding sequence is TGTGCCAGCAGCGTAGGTGGCAACCATGAGCAGTTCTTC. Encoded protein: CASSVGGNHEQFF.

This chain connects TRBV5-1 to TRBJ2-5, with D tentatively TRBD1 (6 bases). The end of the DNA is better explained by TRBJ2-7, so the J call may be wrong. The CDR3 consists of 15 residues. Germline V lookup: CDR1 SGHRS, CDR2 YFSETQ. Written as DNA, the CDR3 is TGCGCCAGCAGCTGGACACAGGGTTTCGGTTACGAGCAGTACTTC. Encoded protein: CASSWTQGFGYEQYF.

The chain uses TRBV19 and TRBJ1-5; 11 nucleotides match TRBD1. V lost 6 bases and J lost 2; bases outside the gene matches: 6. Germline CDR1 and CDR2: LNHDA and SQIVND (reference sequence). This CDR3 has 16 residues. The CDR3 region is CASSWTGGAGNQPQHF. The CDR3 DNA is TGTGCCAGTAGCTGGACAGGGGGCGCGGGCAATCAGCCCCAGCATTTT.

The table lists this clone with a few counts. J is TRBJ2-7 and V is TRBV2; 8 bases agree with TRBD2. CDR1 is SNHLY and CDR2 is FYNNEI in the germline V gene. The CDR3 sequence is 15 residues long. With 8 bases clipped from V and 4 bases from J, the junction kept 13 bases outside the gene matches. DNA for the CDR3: TGTGCCAGCGGGCCTGTCGGGGGGGAGTTGTACGAGCAGTACTTC. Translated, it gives CASGPVGGELYEQYF.

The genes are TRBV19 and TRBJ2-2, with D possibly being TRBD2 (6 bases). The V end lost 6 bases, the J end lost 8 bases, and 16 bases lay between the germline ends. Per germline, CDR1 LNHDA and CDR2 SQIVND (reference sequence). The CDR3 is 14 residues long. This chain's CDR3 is CASRTREDRGELFF. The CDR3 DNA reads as TGTGCCAGTAGGACAAGGGAGGATCGTGGGGAGCTGTTTTTT.

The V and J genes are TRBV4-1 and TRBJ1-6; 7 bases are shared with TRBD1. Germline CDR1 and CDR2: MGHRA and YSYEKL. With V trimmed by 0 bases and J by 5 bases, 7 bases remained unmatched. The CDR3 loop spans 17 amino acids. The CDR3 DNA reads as TGCGCCAGCAGCCAAGAGGGTTTGACAGGGAATAATTCACCCCTCCACTTT. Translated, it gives CASSQEGLTGNNSPLHF.

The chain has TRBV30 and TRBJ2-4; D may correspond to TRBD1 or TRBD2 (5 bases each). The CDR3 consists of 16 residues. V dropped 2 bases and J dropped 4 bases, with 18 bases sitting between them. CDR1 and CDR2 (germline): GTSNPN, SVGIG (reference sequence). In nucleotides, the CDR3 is TGTGCCTGGAGTCCCCGGGGCGCGCCGGGAAAAAACATTCAGTACTTC. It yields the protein CAWSPRGAPGKNIQYF.

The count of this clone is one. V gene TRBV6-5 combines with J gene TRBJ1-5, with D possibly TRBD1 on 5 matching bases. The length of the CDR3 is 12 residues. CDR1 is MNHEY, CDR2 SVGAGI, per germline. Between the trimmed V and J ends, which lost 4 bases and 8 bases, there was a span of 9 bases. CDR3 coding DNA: TGTGCCAGCAGTTCCTCAGGGAAGCCCCAGCATTTT. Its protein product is CASSSSGKPQHF.

CDR3 residues: CASSPGRDGEAFF. The CDR3 DNA reads TGCGCCAGCAGCCCCGGCAGGGATGGGGAAGCTTTCTTT. The rearrangement uses TRBV5-1 and TRBJ1-1, with D maybe TRBD1 (5 bases). The CDR3 spans 13 residues. The V end was cut by 4 bases, the J end by 8 bases, with 15 bases between. CDR1 is SGHRS, CDR2 YFSETQ, per germline.

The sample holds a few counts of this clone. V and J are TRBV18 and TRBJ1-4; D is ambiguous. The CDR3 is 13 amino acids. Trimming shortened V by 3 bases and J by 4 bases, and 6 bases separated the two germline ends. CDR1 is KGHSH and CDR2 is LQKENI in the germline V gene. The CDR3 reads CASSPYYNEKLFF. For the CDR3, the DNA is TGTGCCAGCTCACCGTATTATAATGAAAAACTGTTTTTT.

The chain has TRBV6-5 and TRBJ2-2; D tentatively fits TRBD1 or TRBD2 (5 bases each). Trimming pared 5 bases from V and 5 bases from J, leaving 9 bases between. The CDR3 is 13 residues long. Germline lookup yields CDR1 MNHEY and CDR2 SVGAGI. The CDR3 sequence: CASSTRGTGELFF. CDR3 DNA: TGTGCCAGCAGTACTAGGGGAACCGGGGAGCTGTTTTTT.

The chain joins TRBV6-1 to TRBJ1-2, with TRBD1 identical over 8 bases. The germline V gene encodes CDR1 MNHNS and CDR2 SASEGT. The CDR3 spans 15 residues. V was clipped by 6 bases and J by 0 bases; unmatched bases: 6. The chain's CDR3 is CASSRTGRANYGYTF. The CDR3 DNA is TGTGCCAGCAGCAGGACAGGGAGAGCTAACTATGGCTACACCTTC.

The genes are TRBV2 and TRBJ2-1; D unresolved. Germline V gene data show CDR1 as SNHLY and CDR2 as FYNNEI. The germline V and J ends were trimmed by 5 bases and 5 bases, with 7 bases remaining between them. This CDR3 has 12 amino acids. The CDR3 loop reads CASSLLNNEQFF. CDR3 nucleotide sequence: TGTGCCAGCAGTTTACTTAACAATGAGCAGTTCTTC.

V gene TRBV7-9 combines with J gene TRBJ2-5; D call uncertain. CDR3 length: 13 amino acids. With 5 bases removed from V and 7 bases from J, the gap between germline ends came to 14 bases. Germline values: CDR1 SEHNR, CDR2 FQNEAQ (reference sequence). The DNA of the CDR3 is TGTGCCAGCAGCCCCGACTTAGGGTGGACCCAGTACTTC. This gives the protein CASSPDLGWTQYF.

Here the CDR3 reads CASSDYARETQYF. The CDR3 DNA reads as TGTGCCAGTAGTGACTATGCTCGGGAGACCCAGTACTTC. The chain carries TRBV19 and TRBJ2-5; D perhaps matches TRBD2 (5 bases). With 5 bases removed from V and 5 bases from J, the gap between germline ends came to 12 bases. The CDR3 is made up of 13 amino acids. CDR1 is LNHDA and CDR2 is SQIVND in the germline V gene (reference sequence).

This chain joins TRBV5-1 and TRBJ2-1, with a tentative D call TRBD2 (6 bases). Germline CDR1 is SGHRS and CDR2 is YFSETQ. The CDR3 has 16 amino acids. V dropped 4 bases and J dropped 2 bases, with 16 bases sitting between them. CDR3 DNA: TGCGCCAGCAGCCCGACCGTGGGCGGGACCTACAATGAGCAGTTCTTC. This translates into CASSPTVGGTYNEQFF.

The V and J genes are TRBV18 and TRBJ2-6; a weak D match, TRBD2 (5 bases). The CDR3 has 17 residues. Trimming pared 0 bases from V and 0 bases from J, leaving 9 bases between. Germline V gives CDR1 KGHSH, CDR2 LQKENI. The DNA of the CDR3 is TGTGCCAGCTCACCACCAGGGAGTCACTCTGGGGCCAACGTCCTGACTTTC. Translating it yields CASSPPGSHSGANVLTF. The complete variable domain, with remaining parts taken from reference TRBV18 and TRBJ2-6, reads NAGVMQNPRHLVRRRGQEARLRCSPMKGHSHVYWYRQLPEEGLKFMVYLQKENIIDESGMPKERFSAEFPKEGPSILRIQQVVRGDSAAYFCASSPPGSHSGANVLTFGAGSRLTVL.

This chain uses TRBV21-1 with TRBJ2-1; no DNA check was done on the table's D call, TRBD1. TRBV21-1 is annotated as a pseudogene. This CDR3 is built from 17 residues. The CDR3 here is CASSRNRGPCSYNEQFF. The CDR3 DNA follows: TGTGCCAGCAGCAGAAACAGGGGTCCTTGCTCCTACAATGAGCAGTTCTTC.

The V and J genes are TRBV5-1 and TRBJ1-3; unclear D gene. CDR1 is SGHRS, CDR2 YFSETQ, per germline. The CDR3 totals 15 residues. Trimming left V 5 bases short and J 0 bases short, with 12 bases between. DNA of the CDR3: TGCGCCAGCAGATTGTCCGGTATCTCTGGAAACACCATATATTTT. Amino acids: CASRLSGISGNTIYF.

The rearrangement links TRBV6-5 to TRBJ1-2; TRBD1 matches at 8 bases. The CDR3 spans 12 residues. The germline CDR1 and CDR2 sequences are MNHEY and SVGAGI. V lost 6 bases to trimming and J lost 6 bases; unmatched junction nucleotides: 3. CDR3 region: CASSEQGDGYTF. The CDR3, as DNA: TGTGCCAGCAGCGAACAGGGGGATGGCTACACCTTC.

The CDR3 region is CASSARIQGGETQYF. CDR3 sequence (DNA): TGTGCCAGCAGCGCCCGAATCCAGGGCGGGGAGACCCAGTACTTC. The chain is built from TRBV7-9 and TRBJ2-5; D possibly matches TRBD1 or TRBD2 (5 bases each). The CDR3 runs 15 residues. Looked up from germline, CDR1 is SEHNR and CDR2 is FQNEAQ (reference sequence). V lost 5 bases to trimming and J lost 5 bases, with 18 bases between them.